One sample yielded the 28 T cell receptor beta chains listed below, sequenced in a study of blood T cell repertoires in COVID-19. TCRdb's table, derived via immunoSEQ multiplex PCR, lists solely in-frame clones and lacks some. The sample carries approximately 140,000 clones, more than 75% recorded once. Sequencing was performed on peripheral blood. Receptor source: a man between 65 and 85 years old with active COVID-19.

This CDR3 reads CASSHSDYGSNEKLFF. In nucleotides, the CDR3 is TGTGCCAGCAGCCATTCCGATTACGGGAGTAATGAAAAACTGTTTTTT. V and J are TRBV3-1 (or the pseudogene TRBV3-2) and TRBJ1-4; no firm D call. Trimming took 3 bases from V and 4 from J, leaving 15 bases between them. CDR1 and CDR2 from the germline V gene are LGHDT and YNNKEL (reference sequence). This CDR3 spans 16 amino acids.

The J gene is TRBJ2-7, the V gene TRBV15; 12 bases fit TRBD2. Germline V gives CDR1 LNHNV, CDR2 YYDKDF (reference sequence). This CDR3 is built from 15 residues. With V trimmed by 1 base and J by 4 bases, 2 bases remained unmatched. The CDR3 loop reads CATSRGLAGAYEQYF. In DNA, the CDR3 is TGTGCCACCAGCAGAGGACTAGCGGGGGCATACGAGCAGTACTTC.

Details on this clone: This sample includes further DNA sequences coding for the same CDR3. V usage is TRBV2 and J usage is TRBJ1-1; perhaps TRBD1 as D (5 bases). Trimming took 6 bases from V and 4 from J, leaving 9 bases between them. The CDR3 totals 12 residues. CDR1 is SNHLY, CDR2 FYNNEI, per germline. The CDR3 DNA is TGTGCCAGCAGGGGGGGTGGCACTGAAGCTTTCTTT. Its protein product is CASRGGGTEAFF.

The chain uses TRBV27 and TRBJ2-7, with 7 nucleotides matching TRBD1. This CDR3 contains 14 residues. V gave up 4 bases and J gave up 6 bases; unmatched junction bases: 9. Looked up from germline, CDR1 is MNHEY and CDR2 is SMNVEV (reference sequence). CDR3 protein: CASSSHDRVSEQYF. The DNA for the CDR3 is TGTGCCAGCAGTTCTCACGACAGGGTGAGCGAGCAGTACTTC.

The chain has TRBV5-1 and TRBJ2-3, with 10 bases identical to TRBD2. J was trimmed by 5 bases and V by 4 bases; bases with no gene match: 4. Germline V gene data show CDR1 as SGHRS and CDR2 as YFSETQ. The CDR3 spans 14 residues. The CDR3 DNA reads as TGCGCCAGCAGCCTAGCGGGAGCTGGAGATACGCAGTATTTT. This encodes CASSLAGAGDTQYF.

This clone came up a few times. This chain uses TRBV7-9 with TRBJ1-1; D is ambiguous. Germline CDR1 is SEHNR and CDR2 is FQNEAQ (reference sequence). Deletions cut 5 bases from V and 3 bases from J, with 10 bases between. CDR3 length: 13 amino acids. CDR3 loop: CASSPLGDTEAFF. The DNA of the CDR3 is TGTGCCAGCAGCCCGCTGGGCGACACTGAAGCTTTCTTT.

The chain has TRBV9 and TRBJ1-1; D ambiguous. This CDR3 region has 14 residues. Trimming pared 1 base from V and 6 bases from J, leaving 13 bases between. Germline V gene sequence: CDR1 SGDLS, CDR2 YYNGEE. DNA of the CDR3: TGTGCCAGCAGCGTAACGCCCGGGAGGGCTGAAGCTTTCTTT. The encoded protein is CASSVTPGRAEAFF.

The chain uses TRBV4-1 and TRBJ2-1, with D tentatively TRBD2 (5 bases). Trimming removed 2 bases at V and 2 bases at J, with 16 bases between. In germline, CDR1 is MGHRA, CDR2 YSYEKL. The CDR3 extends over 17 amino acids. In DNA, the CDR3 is TGCGCCAGCAGCCAACCCCCCCCGCGAGGGACCTACAATGAGCAGTTCTTC. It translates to CASSQPPPRGTYNEQFF.

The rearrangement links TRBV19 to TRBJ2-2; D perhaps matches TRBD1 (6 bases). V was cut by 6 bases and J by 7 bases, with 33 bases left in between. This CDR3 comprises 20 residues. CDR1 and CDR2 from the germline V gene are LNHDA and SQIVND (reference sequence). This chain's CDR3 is CASRNVIVTLRDTRHGELFF. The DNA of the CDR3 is TGTGCCAGTAGAAATGTCATTGTGACCCTCCGGGACACGAGGCACGGGGAGCTGTTTTTT.

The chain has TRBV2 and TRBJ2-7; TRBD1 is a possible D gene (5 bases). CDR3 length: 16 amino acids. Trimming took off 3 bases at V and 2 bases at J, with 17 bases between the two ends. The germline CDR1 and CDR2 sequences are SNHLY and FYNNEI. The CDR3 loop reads CASSDGRASLAYEQYF. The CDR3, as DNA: TGTGCCAGCAGTGATGGCAGGGCATCACTGGCCTACGAGCAGTACTTC.

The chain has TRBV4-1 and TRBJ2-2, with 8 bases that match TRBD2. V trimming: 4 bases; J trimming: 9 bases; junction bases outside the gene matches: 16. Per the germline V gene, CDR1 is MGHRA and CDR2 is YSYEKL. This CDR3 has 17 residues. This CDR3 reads CASSPTGGSAYMWELFF. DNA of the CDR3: TGCGCCAGCAGCCCCACGGGGGGGAGCGCCTATATGTGGGAGCTGTTTTTT.

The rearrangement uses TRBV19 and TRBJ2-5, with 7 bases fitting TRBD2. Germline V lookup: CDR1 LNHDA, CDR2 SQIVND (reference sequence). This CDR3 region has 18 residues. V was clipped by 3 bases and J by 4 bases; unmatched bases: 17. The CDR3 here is CASSIDTAERGGVETQYF. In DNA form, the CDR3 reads TGTGCCAGTAGTATTGATACGGCCGAGCGGGGCGGCGTAGAGACCCAGTACTTC.

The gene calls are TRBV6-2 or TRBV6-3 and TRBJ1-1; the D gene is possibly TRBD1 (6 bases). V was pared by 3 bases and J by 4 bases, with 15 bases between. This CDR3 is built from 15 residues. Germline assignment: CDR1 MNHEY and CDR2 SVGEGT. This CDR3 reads CASSYAGAIITEAFF. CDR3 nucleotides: TGTGCCAGCAGTTATGCAGGGGCAATAATCACTGAAGCTTTCTTT.

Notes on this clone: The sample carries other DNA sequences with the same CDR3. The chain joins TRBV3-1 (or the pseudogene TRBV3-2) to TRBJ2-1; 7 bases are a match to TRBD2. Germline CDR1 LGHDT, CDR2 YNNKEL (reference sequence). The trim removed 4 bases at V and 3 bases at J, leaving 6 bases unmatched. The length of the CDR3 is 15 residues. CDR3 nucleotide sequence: TGTGCCAGCAGCCTAGGAGCGGGAAGCTACAATGAGCAGTTCTTC. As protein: CASSLGAGSYNEQFF.

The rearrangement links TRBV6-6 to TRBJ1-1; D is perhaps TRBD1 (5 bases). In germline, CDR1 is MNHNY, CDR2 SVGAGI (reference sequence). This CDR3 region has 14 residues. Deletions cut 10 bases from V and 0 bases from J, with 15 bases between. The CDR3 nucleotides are TGTGCCATCTCTAACAGGCGGCTGAACACTGAAGCTTTCTTT. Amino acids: CAISNRRLNTEAFF.

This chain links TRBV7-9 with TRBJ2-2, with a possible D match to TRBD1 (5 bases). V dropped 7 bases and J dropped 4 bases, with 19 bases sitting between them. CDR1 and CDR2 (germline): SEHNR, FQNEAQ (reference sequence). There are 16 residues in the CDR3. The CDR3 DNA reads TGTGCCAGCAAAGCCATTGCAGGGATTATCACCGGGGAGCTGTTTTTT. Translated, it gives CASKAIAGIITGELFF.

The DNA for the CDR3 is TGTGCCAGCAGCCGTCAGGGGACCACCTACGAGCAGTACTTC. Encoded protein: CASSRQGTTYEQYF. V is TRBV6-2 or TRBV6-3 and J is TRBJ2-7; D is possibly TRBD1 (6 bases). Per germline, CDR1 MNHEY and CDR2 SVGEGT. This CDR3 has 14 residues. Deletions cut 6 bases from V and 2 bases from J, with 14 bases between.

CDR3 in amino acids: CASSLGAGANTEAFF. Written as DNA, the CDR3 is TGTGCCAGCAGCTTAGGGGCAGGGGCGAACACTGAAGCTTTCTTT. The chain recombines TRBV7-8 with TRBJ1-1; a weak D match, TRBD1 (6 bases). V was pared by 1 base and J by 1 base, with 10 bases between. The CDR3 consists of 15 residues. Germline V gives CDR1 SGHVS, CDR2 FQNEAQ.

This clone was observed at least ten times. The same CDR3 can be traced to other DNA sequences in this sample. CDR3 coding DNA: TGTGCCAGCAGCTTAACGGGTACAGGCTCGGGAAACACCATATATTTT. Encoded protein: CASSLTGTGSGNTIYF. V usage is TRBV7-3 and J usage is TRBJ1-3, with D possibly matching TRBD1 (5 bases). From germline, CDR1 is SGHTA and CDR2 FQGTGA. V shed 0 bases and J shed 4 bases, with 13 bases lying between them. CDR3 size: 16 residues.

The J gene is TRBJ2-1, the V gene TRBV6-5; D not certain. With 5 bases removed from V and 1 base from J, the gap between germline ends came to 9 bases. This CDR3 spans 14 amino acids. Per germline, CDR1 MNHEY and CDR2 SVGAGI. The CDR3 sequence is CASSPGLSYNEQFF. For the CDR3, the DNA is TGTGCCAGCAGTCCCGGGTTATCCTACAATGAGCAGTTCTTC.

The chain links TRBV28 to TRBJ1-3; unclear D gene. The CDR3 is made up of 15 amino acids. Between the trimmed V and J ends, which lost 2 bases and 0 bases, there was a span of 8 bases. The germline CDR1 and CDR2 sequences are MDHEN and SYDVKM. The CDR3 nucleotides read TGTGCCAGCAGTTTAAGGGAGCGCTCTGGAAACACCATATATTTT. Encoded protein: CASSLRERSGNTIYF.

The CDR3 sequence is CASRWTSGSQEQYF. The CDR3 bases are TGTGCCAGCAGATGGACTAGCGGGAGCCAGGAGCAGTACTTC. The chain has TRBV7-8 and TRBJ2-7, with 13 positions matching TRBD2. Germline values: CDR1 SGHVS, CDR2 FQNEAQ. This CDR3 region has 14 residues. V was clipped by 6 bases and J by 7 bases; unmatched bases: 6.

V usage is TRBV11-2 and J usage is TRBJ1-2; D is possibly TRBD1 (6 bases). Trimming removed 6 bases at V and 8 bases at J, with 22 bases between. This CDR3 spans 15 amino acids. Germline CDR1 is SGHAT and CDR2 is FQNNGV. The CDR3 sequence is CASSPNNRARFGYTF. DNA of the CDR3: TGTGCCAGCAGTCCCAATAACAGGGCCCGGTTCGGCTACACCTTC.

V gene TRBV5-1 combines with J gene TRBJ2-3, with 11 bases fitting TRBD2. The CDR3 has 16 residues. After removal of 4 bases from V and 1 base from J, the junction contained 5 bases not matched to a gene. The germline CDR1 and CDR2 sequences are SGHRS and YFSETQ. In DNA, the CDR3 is TGCGCCAGCAGCCGTGGGACTAGCGGCCGCACAGATACGCAGTATTTT. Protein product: CASSRGTSGRTDTQYF.

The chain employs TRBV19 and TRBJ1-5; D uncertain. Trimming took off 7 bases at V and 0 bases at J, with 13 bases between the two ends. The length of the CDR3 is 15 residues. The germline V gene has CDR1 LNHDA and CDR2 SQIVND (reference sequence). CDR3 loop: CASKDPGYSNQPQHF. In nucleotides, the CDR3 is TGTGCCAGTAAGGATCCAGGATATAGCAATCAGCCCCAGCATTTT.

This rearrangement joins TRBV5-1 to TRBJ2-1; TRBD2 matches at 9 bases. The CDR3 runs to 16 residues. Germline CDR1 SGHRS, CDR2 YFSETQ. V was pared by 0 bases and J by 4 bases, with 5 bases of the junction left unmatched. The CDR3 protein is CASSLGGTSHYNEQFF. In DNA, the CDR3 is TGCGCCAGCAGCTTGGGGGGGACTAGCCATTACAATGAGCAGTTCTTC. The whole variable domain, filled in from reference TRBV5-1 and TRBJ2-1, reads KAGVTQTPRYLIKTRGQQVTLSCSPISGHRSVSWYQQTPGQGLQFLFEYFSETQRNKGNFPGRFSGRQFSNSRSEMNVSTLELGDSALYLCASSLGGTSHYNEQFFGPGTRLTVL.

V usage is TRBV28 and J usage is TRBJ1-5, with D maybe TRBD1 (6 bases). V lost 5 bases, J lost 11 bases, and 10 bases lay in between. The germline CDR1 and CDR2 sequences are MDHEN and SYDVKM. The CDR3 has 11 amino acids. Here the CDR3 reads CASSTGPAQHF. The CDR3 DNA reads TGTGCCAGCAGTACAGGGCCAGCCCAGCATTTT.

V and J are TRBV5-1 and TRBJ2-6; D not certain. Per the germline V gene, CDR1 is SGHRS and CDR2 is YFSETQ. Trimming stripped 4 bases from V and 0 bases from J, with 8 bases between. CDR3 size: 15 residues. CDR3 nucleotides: TGCGCCAGCAGCCGGTGGGCCTCTGGGGCCAACGTCCTGACTTTC. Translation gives CASSRWASGANVLTF.